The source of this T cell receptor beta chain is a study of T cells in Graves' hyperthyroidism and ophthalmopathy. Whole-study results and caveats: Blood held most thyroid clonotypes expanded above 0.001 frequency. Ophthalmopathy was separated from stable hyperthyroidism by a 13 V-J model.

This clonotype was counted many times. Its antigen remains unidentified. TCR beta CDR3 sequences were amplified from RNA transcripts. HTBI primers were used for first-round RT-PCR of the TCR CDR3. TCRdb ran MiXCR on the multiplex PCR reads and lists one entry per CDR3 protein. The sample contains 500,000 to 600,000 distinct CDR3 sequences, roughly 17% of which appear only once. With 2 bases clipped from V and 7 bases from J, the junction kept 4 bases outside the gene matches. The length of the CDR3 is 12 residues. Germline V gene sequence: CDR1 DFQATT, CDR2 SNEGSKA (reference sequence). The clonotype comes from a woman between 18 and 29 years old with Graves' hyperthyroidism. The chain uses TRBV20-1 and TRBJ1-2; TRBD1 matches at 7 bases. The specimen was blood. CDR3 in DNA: TGCAGTGCTAGAACAGGGGATTCTGGCTACACCTTC. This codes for CSARTGDSGYTF.